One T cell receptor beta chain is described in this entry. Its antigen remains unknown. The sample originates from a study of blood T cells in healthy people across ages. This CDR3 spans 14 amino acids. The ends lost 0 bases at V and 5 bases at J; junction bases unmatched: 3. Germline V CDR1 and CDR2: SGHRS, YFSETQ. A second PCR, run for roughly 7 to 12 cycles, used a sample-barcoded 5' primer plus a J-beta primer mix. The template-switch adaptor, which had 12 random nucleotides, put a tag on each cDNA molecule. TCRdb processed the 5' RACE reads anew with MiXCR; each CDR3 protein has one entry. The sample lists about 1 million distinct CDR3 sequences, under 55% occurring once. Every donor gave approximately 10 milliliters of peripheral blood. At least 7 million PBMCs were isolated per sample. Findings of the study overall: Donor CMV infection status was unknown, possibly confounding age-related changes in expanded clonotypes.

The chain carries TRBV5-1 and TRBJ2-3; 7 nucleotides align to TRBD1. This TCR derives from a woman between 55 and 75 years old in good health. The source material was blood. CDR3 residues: CASSLEQGKDTQYF. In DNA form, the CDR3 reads TGCGCCAGCAGCTTGGAACAGGGGAAAGATACGCAGTATTTT.